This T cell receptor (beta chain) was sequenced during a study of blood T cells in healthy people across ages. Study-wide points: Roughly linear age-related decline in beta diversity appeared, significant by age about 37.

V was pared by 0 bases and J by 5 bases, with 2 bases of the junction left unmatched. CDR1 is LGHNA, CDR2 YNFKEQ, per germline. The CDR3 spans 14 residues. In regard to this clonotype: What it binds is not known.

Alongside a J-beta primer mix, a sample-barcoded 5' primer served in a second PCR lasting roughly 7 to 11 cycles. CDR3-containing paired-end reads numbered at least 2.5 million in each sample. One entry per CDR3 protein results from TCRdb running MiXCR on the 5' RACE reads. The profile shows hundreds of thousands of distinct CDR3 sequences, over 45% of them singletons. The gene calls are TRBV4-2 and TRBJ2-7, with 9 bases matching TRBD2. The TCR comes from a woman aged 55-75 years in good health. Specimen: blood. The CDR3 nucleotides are TGTGCCAGCAGCCAAGAAATAGCGGGAGACGAGCAGTACTTC. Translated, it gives CASSQEIAGDEQYF.